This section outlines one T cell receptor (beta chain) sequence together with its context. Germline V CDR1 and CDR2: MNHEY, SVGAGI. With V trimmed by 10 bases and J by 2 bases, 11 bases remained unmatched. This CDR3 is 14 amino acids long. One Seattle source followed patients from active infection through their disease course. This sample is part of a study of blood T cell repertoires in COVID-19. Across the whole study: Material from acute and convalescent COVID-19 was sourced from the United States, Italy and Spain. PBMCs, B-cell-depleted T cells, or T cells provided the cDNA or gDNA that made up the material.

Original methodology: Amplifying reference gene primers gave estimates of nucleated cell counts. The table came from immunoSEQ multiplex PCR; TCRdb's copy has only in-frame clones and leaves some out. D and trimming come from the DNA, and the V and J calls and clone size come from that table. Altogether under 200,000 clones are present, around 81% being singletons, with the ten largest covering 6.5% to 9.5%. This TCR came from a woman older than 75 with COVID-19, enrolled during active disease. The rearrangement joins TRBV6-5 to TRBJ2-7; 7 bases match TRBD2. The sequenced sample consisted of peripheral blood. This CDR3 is CATTGGAFTYEQYF. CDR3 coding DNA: TGTGCCACAACGGGGGGTGCGTTTACCTACGAGCAGTACTTC.